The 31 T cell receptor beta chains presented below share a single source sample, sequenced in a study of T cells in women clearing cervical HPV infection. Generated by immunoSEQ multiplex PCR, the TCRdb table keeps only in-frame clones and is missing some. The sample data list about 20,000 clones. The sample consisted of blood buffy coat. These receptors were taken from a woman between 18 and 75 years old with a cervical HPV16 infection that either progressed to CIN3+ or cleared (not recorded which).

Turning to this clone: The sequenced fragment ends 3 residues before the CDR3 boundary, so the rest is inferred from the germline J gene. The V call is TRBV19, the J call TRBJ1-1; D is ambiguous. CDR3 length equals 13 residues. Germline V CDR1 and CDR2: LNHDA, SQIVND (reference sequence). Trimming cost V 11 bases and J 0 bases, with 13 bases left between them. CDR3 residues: CAAAGVMNTEAFF. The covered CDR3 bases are TGTGCCGCTGCCGGGGTCATGAACACTGAA. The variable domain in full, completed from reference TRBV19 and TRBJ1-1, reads DGGITQSPKYLFRKEGQNVTLSCEQNLNHDAMYWYRQDPGQGLRLIYYSQIVNDFQKGDIAEGYSVSREKKESFPLTVTSAQKNPTAFYLCAAAGVMNTEAFFGQGTRLTVV.

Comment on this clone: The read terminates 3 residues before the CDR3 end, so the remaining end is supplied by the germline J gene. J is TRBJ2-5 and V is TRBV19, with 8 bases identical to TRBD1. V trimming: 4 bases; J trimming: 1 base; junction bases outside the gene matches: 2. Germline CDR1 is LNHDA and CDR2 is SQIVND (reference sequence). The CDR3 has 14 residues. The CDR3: CASSRGQGQETQYF. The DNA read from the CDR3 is TGTGCCAGTAGTAGAGGACAGGGCCAAGAGACC.

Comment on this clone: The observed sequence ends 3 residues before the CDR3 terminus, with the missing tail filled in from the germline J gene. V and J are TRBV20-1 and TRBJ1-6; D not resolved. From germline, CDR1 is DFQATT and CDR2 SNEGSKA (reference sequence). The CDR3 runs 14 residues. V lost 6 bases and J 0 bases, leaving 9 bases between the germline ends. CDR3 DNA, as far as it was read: TGCAGTGCGGACTTCCCCTCCTATAATTCACCC. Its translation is CSADFPSYNSP. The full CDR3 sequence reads CSADFPSYNSPLHF.

CDR3 protein: CASSGQGSGNTIYF. CDR3 bases read: TGTGCCAGCAGTGGACAGGGCTCTGGAAACACC. The V call is TRBV6-1, the J call TRBJ1-3; TRBD1 matches 7 bases. The read finishes 3 residues shy of the CDR3 end, and the germline J gene is used to complete it. V lost 4 bases and J lost 0; bases outside the gene matches: 0. CDR1 is MNHNS and CDR2 is SASEGT in the germline V gene. The CDR3 has 14 amino acids.

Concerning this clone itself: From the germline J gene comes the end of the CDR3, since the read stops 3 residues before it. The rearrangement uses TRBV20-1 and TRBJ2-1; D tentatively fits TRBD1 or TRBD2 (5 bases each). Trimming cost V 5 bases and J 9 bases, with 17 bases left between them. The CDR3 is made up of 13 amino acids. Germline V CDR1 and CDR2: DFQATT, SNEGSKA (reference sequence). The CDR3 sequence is CSALWGQRGEQFF. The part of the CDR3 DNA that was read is TGCAGTGCTCTCTGGGGTCAGAGGGGTGAG.

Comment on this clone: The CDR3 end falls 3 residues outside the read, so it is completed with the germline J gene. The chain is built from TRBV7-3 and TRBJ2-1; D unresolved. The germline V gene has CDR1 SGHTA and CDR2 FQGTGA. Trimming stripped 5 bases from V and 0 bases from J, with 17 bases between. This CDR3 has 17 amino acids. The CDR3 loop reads CASSPTSERSSYNEQFF. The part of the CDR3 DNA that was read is TGTGCCAGCAGCCCTACGAGTGAGCGCAGCTCCTACAATGAG.

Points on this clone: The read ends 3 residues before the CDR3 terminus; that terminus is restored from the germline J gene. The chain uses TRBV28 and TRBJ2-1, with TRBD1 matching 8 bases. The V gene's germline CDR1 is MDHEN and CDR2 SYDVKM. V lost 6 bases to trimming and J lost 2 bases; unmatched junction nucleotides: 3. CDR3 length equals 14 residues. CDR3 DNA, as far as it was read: TGTGCCAGCAGCCGCAGGGGGCCCTACAATGAG. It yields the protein CASSRRGPYNE. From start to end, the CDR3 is CASSRRGPYNEQFF.

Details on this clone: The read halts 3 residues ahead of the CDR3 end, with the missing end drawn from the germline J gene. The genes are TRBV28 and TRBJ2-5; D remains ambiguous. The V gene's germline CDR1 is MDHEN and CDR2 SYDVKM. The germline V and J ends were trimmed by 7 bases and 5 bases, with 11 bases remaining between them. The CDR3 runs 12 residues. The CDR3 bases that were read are TGTGCCAGCAACGTCAGAGCGGAGACC. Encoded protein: CASNVRAET. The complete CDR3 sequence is CASNVRAETQYF.

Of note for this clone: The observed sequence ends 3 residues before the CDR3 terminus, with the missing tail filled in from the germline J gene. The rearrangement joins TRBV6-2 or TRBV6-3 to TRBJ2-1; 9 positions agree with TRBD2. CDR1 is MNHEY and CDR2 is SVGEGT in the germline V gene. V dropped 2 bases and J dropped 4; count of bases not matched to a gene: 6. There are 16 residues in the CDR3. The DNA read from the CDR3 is TGTGCCAGCAGTTACCAGTGGCGGGGGGGGTACAATGAG. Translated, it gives CASSYQWRGGYNE. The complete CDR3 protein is CASSYQWRGGYNEQFF.

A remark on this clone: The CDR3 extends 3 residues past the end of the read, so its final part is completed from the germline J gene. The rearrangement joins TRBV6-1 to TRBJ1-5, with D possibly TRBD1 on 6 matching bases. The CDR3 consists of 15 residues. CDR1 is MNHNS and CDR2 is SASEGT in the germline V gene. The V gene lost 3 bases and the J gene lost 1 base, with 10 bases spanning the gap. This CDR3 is CASSDKTGSNQPQHF. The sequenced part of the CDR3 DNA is TGTGCCAGCAGTGATAAAACAGGGAGCAATCAGCCC.

This CDR3 is CSASPGGGQPQYF. The DNA read from the CDR3 is TGCAGTGCTAGTCCAGGGGGCGGTCAGCCG. V is TRBV20-1 and J is TRBJ2-3; TRBD1 aligns across 8 bases. The CDR3 extends 3 residues past the end of the read, so its final part is completed from the germline J gene. This CDR3 is 13 amino acids long. CDR1 and CDR2 from the germline V gene are DFQATT and SNEGSKA (reference sequence).

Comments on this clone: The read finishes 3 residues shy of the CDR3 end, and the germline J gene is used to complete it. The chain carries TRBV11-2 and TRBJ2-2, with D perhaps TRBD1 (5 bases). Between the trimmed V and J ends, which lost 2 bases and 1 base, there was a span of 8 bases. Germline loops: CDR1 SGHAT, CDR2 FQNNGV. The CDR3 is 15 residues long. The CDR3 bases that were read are TGTGCCAGCAGCTTAATGGGGCAGAACACCGGGGAG. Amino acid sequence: CASSLMGQNTGE. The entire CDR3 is CASSLMGQNTGELFF. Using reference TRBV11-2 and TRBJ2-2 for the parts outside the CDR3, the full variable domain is EAGVAQSPRYKIIEKRQSVAFWCNPISGHATLYWYQQILGQGPKLLIQFQNNGVVDDSQLPKDRFSAERLKGVDSTLKIQPAKLEDSAVYLCASSLMGQNTGELFFGEGSRLTVL.

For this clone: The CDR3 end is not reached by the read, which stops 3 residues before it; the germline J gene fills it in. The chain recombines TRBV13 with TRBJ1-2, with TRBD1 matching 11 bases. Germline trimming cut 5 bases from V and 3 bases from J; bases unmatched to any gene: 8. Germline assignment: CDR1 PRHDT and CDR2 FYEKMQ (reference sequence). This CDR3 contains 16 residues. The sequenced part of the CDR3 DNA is TGTGCCAGCAGCCTCGGACAGGGGGCGGAGTACTATGGC. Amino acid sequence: CASSLGQGAEYYG. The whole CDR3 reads CASSLGQGAEYYGYTF.

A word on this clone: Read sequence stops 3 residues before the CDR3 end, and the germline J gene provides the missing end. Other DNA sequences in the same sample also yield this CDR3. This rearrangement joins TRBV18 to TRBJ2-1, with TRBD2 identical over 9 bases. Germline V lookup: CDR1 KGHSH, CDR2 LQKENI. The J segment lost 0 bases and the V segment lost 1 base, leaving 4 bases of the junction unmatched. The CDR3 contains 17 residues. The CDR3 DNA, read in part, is TGTGCCAGCTCACCACTACTAGCGGGCAGCTCCTACAATGAG. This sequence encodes CASSPLLAGSSYNE. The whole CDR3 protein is CASSPLLAGSSYNEQFF. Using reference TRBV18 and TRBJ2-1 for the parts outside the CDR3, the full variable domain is NAGVMQNPRHLVRRRGQEARLRCSPMKGHSHVYWYRQLPEEGLKFMVYLQKENIIDESGMPKERFSAEFPKEGPSILRIQQVVRGDSAAYFCASSPLLAGSSYNEQFFGPGTRLTVL.

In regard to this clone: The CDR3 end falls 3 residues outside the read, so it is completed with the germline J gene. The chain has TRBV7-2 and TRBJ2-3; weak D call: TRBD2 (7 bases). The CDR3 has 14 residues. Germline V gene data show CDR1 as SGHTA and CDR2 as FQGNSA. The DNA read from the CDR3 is TGTGCCAGCAGCTTAGCAAGGGGGGGCGAGACG. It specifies CASSLARGGET. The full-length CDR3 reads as CASSLARGGETQYF.

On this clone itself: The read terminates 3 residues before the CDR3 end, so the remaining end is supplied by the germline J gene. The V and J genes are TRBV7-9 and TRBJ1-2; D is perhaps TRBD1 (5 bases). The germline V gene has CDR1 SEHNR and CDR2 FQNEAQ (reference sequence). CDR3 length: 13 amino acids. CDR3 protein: CASIQGRTDTYTF. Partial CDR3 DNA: TGTGCCAGCATTCAGGGAAGAACAGATACC.

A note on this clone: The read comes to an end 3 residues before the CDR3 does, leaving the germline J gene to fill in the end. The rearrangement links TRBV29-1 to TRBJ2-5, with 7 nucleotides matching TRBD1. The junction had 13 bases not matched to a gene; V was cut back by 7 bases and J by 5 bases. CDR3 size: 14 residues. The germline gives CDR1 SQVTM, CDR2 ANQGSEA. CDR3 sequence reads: CSALPGGRGETQYF. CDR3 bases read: TGCAGCGCCCTACCGGGCGGCAGGGGGGAGACC.

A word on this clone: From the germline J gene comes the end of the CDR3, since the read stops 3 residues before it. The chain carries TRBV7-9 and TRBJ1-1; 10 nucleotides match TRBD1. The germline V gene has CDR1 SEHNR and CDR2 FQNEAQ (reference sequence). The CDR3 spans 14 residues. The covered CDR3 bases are TGTGCCAGCAGCTTAGAGGGGACAGGGGTTCGG. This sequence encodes CASSLEGTGVR. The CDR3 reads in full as CASSLEGTGVRAFF. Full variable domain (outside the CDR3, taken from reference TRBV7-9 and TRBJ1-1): DTGVSQNPRHKITKRGQNVTFRCDPISEHNRLYWYRQTLGQGPEFLTYFQNEAQLEKSRLLSDRFSAERPKGSFSTLEIQRTEQGDSAMYLCASSLEGTGVRAFFGQGTRLTVV.

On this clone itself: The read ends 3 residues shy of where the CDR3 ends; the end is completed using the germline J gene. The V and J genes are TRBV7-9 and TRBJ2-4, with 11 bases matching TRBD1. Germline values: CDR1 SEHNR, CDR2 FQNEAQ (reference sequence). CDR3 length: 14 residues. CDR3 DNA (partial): TGTGCCAGCAGCGAAGGGACAGGGGGTAATGGT. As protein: CASSEGTGGNG. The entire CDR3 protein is CASSEGTGGNGQYF.

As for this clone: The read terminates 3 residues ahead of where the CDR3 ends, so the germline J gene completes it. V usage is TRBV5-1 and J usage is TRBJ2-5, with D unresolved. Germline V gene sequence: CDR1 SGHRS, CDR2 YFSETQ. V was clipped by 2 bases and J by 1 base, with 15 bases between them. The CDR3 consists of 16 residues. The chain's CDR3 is CASSFLSAPPQETQYF. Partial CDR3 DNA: TGCGCCAGCAGCTTTCTCAGCGCCCCCCCCCAAGAGACC.

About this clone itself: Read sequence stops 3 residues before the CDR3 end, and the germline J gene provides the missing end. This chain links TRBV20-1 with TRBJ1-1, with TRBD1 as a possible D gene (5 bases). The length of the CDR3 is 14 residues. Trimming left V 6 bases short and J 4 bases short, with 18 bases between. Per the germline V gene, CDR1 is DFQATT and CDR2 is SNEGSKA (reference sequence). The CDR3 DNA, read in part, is TGCAGTGCGCCCATCGGGGGTACGGGCACTGAA. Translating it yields CSAPIGGTGTE. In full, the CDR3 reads CSAPIGGTGTEAFF.

The chain's CDR3 is CSATGLAGESSYNEQFF. The CDR3 bases that were read are TGCAGTGCAACGGGACTAGCGGGTGAAAGCTCCTACAATGAG. The chain carries TRBV20-1 and TRBJ2-1; 12 bases agree with TRBD2. The observed sequence ends 3 residues before the CDR3 terminus, with the missing tail filled in from the germline J gene. V was pared by 6 bases and J by 0 bases, with 9 bases of the junction left unmatched. Germline V gene sequence: CDR1 DFQATT, CDR2 SNEGSKA (reference sequence). The CDR3 sequence is 17 residues long.

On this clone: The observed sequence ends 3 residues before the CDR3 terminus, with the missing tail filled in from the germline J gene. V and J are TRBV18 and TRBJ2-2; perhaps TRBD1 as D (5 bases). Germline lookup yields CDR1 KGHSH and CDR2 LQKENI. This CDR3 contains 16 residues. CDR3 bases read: TGTGCCAGCTCACCACTACTGAGGACACCTAATGAAAAG. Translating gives CASSPLLRTPNEK. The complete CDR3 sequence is CASSPLLRTPNEKLFF.

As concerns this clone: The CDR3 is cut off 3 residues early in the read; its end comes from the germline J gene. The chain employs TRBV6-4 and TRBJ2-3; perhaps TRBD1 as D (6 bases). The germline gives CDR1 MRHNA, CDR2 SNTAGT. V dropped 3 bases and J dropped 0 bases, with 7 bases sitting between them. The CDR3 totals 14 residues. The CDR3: CASSEQGSTDTQYF. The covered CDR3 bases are TGTGCCAGCAGTGAACAGGGAAGCACAGATACG.

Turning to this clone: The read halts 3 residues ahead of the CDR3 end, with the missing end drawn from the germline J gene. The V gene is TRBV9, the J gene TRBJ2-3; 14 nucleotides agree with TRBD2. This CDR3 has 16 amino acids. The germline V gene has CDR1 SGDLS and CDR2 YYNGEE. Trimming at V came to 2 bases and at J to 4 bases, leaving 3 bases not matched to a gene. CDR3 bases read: TGTGCCAGCAGCGTGGGGACTAGCGGGAGTCCAGATACG. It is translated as CASSVGTSGSPDT. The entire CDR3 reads CASSVGTSGSPDTQYF. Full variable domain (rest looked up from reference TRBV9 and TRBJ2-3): DSGVTQTPKHLITATGQRVTLRCSPRSGDLSVYWYQQSLDQGLQFLIQYYNGEERAKGNILERFSAQQFPDLHSELNLSSLELGDSALYFCASSVGTSGSPDTQYFGPGTRLTVL.

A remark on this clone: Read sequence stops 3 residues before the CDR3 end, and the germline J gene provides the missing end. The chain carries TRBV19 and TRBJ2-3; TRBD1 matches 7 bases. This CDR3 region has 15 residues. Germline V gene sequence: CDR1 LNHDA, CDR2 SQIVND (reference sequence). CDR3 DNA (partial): TGTGCCAGCGGTTCGCGGGTGGGGACAGAAGGGACG. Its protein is CASGSRVGTEGT. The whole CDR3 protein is CASGSRVGTEGTQYF.

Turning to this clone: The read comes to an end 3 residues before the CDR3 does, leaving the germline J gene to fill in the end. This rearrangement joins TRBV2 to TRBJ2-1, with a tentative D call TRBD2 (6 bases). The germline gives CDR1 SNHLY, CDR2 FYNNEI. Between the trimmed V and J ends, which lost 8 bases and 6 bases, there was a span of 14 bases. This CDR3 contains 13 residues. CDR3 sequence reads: CASLLAGSNEQFF. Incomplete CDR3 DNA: TGTGCCAGCCTTCTGGCGGGGTCCAATGAG.

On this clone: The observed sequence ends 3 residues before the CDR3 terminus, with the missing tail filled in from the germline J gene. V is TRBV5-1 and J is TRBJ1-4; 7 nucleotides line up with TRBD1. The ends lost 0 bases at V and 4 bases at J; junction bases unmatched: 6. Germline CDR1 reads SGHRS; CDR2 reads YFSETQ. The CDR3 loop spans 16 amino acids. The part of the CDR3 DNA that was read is TGCGCCAGCAGCTTGGCCGGGCAGGGGGGTAATGAAAAA. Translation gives CASSLAGQGGNEK. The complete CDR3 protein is CASSLAGQGGNEKLFF.

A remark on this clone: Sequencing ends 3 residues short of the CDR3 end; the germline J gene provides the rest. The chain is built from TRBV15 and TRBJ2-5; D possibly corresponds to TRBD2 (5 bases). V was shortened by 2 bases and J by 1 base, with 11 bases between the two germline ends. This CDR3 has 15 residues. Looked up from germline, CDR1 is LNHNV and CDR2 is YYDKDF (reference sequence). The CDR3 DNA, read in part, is TGTGCCACCAGCAGACCCGGGGTCCTCCAAGAGACC. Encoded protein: CATSRPGVLQET. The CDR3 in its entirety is CATSRPGVLQETQYF.

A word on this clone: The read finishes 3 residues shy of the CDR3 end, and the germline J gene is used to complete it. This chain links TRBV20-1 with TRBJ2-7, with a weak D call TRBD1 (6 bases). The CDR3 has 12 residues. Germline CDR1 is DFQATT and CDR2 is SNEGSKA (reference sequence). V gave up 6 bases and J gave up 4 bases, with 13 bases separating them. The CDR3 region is CSAPRQVYEQYF. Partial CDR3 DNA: TGCAGTGCCCCGAGACAGGTTTACGAG.

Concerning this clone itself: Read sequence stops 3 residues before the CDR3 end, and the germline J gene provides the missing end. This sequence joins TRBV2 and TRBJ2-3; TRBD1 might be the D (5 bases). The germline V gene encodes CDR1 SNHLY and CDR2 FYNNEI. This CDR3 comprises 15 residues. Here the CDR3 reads CASSEGGRVSQPQYF. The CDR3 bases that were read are TGTGCCAGCAGTGAAGGGGGCAGGGTAAGTCAGCCG.